Shown below are 27 T cell receptor beta chains from a single sample sequenced in a study of T cells in Graves' hyperthyroidism and ophthalmopathy. From RNA transcripts, TCR beta CDR3 regions were amplified. HTBI primers drove first-round RT-PCR of the TCR CDR3. TCRdb processed the multiplex PCR reads anew with MiXCR; each CDR3 protein has one entry. The table includes a few hundred thousand distinct CDR3 sequences, roughly 17% detected once. The sample consisted of blood. Receptors were obtained from a woman under 30 with Graves' ophthalmopathy.

This clonotype occurred a few times. V is TRBV6-1 and J is TRBJ1-5; D remains ambiguous. CDR1 is MNHNS, CDR2 SASEGT, per germline. Trimming shortened V by 0 bases and J by 5 bases, and 11 bases separated the two germline ends. The CDR3 length is 15 residues. CDR3 region: CASSEAVDGHQPQHF. CDR3 sequence (DNA): TGTGCCAGCAGTGAAGCAGTCGACGGGCATCAGCCCCAGCATTTT.

The chain joins TRBV9 to TRBJ1-3; no definite D call. CDR1 and CDR2 (germline): SGDLS, YYNGEE. Trimming cost V 0 bases and J 4 bases, with 11 bases left between them. The CDR3 is 15 amino acids. The CDR3 loop reads CASSVEPGVGNTIYF. The CDR3 DNA sequence: TGTGCCAGCAGCGTAGAGCCTGGGGTCGGAAACACCATATATTTT.

This clonotype has at least ten counts. V is TRBV28 and J is TRBJ1-1, with 7 bases matching TRBD1. This CDR3 has 14 amino acids. CDR1 and CDR2 (germline): MDHEN, SYDVKM. Trimming took 5 bases from V and 5 from J; bases not matched to a gene: 8. The CDR3 DNA follows: TGTGCCAGCAGTGAGACAGGGATGTATACTGAAGCTTTCTTT. Amino acids: CASSETGMYTEAFF. The variable domain in full, with the rest retrieved from reference TRBV28 and TRBJ1-1, is DVKVTQSSRYLVKRTGEKVFLECVQDMDHENMFWYRQDPGLGLRLIYFSYDVKMKEKGDIPEGYSVSREKKERFSLILESASTNQTSMYLCASSETGMYTEAFFGQGTRLTVV.

V is TRBV29-1 and J is TRBJ1-1; a weak D match, TRBD1 (5 bases). This CDR3 is built from 15 residues. Between the trimmed V and J ends, which lost 2 bases and 1 base, there was a span of 14 bases. Germline V gene sequence: CDR1 SQVTM, CDR2 ANQGSEA. CDR3 protein: CSVERGKLTNTEAFF. In DNA, the CDR3 is TGCAGCGTTGAAAGGGGCAAGCTGACGAACACTGAAGCTTTCTTT.

This clonotype came up many times. The CDR3 nucleotides are TGTGCCAGCAGCCTAGTCCCGGGACTAGGGAATAATGAGCAGTTCTTC. Its translation: CASSLVPGLGNNEQFF. The J gene is TRBJ2-1, the V gene TRBV11-2; 8 nucleotides line up with TRBD2. The junction had 13 bases not matched to a gene; V was cut back by 5 bases and J by 7 bases. CDR1 and CDR2 (germline): SGHAT, FQNNGV. The CDR3 totals 16 residues. Full variable domain (rest looked up from reference TRBV11-2 and TRBJ2-1): EAGVAQSPRYKIIEKRQSVAFWCNPISGHATLYWYQQILGQGPKLLIQFQNNGVVDDSQLPKDRFSAERLKGVDSTLKIQPAKLEDSAVYLCASSLVPGLGNNEQFFGPGTRLTVL.

This clonotype showed up many times. The CDR3 DNA reads TGTGCCAGCAGTTTACTAGCGTCTACAGGGGTAGGCTATGGCTACACCTTC. As protein: CASSLLASTGVGYGYTF. The J gene is TRBJ1-2, the V gene TRBV27; 7 bases match TRBD1. Trimming at V came to 2 bases and at J to 4 bases, leaving 13 bases not matched to a gene. CDR3 length: 17 residues. Germline V gene data show CDR1 as MNHEY and CDR2 as SMNVEV (reference sequence).

V and J are TRBV6-1 and TRBJ2-7; D uncertain. Germline V lookup: CDR1 MNHNS, CDR2 SASEGT. This CDR3 spans 12 amino acids. Trimming pared 6 bases from V and 5 bases from J, leaving 11 bases between. The CDR3 DNA follows: TGTGCCAGCAGCCTCACCGCTAACGAGCAGTACTTC. Protein product: CASSLTANEQYF.

This clonotype was seen only a few times. The chain is built from TRBV19 and TRBJ2-7; D gene ambiguous. There are 17 residues in the CDR3. The V and J ends lost 3 bases and 3 bases respectively, with 21 bases between them. Germline V gene sequence: CDR1 LNHDA, CDR2 SQIVND (reference sequence). The CDR3 is CASSIQGGGLEFYEQYF. As DNA, the CDR3 is TGTGCCAGTAGTATTCAAGGCGGCGGCTTAGAGTTCTACGAGCAGTACTTC.

About this clonotype itself: A much larger clone lies one base from this, so it may be a read error. This rearrangement joins TRBV5-1 to TRBJ2-1; D tentatively reads TRBD1 or TRBD2 (5 bases each). Deletions cut 4 bases from V and 0 bases from J, with 11 bases between. The CDR3 covers 15 residues. Germline V CDR1 and CDR2: SGHRS, YFSETQ. The chain's CDR3 is CASSLRDGSYNEQFF. Here the CDR3 DNA reads TGCGCCAGCAGCCTACGGGACGGCTCCTACAATGAGCAGTTCTTC.

This clonotype has just a few counts. This chain connects TRBV7-2 to TRBJ2-5; D could derive from TRBD1 or TRBD2 (5 bases each). V lost 5 bases and J lost 2, with 15 bases in between. CDR3 length: 15 amino acids. Germline loops: CDR1 SGHTA, CDR2 FQGNSA. For the CDR3, the DNA is TGTGCCAGCAGCGCCATGGGGGAACCTCAAGAGACCCAGTACTTC. Translating it yields CASSAMGEPQETQYF.

This clonotype has ten or more counts. This rearrangement joins TRBV30 to TRBJ1-1; tentatively, D is TRBD1 (5 bases). CDR3 size: 14 residues. Germline V gives CDR1 GTSNPN, CDR2 SVGIG (reference sequence). The V gene lost 3 bases and the J gene lost 5 bases, with 16 bases spanning the gap. The CDR3 reads CAWRTKGWETEAFF. The CDR3 DNA reads TGTGCCTGGAGGACGAAGGGGTGGGAAACTGAAGCTTTCTTT.

Ten or more counts support this clonotype. The J gene is TRBJ2-1, the V gene TRBV28; TRBD1 matches at 8 bases. The CDR3 covers 15 residues. The V and J ends lost 6 bases and 2 bases, in that order; junction bases with no gene match: 6. CDR1 and CDR2 from the germline V gene are MDHEN and SYDVKM. The CDR3 sequence: CASRTPGQAYNEQFF. The CDR3 DNA sequence: TGTGCCAGCAGGACCCCGGGACAGGCCTACAATGAGCAGTTCTTC.

This clonotype was seen at least ten times. The gene calls are TRBV7-2 and TRBJ2-7; TRBD1 matches at 8 bases. Germline V gene data show CDR1 as SGHTA and CDR2 as FQGNSA. CDR3 length: 15 residues. J was trimmed by 2 bases and V by 2 bases; bases with no gene match: 5. The CDR3 DNA reads as TGTGCCAGCAGCTTATGGGGACAGGCTGCCTACGAGCAGTACTTC. Its translation: CASSLWGQAAYEQYF. Complete variable domain (other parts from reference TRBV7-2 and TRBJ2-7): GAGVSQSPSNKVTEKGKDVELRCDPISGHTALYWYRQSLGQGLEFLIYFQGNSAPDKSGLPSDRFSAERTGGSVSTLTIQRTQQEDSAVYLCASSLWGQAAYEQYFGPGTRLTVT.

The sample holds a few counts of this clonotype. This rearrangement joins TRBV19 to TRBJ2-2, with TRBD2 as a possible D gene (5 bases). This CDR3 spans 15 amino acids. The germline V gene encodes CDR1 LNHDA and CDR2 SQIVND (reference sequence). The V and J ends lost 6 bases and 4 bases respectively, with 15 bases between them. The CDR3 region is CASRTTGGRTGELFF. For the CDR3, the DNA is TGTGCCAGTAGGACGACTGGAGGTCGCACCGGGGAGCTGTTTTTT.

In this sample, this clonotype turned up many times. The rearrangement links TRBV28 to TRBJ2-7; D is perhaps TRBD1 (6 bases). V was cut by 9 bases and J by 4 bases, with 16 bases left in between. CDR3 length: 13 residues. Germline V gives CDR1 MDHEN, CDR2 SYDVKM. The CDR3 DNA sequence: TGTGCCAGAACAGGGACGATTCCATACGAGCAGTACTTC. Its protein is CARTGTIPYEQYF.

The table lists this clonotype with a few counts. Compared with germline, one end of the junction differs, possibly owing to a read error. This chain uses TRBV7-7 with TRBJ2-5, with 13 bases fitting TRBD2. The CDR3 contains 17 residues. In germline, CDR1 is SSHAT, CDR2 FNYEAQ (reference sequence). Here the CDR3 reads CASSPGLAGAAWETQYF. The DNA of the CDR3 is TGTGCTAGCAGTCCCGGACTAGCGGGGGCCGCCTGGGAGACCCAGTACTTC.

The V gene is TRBV19, the J gene TRBJ2-5; D call uncertain. The CDR3 runs to 14 residues. V was shortened by 5 bases and J by 1 base, with 11 bases between the two germline ends. The germline V gene encodes CDR1 LNHDA and CDR2 SQIVND (reference sequence). The DNA for the CDR3 is TGTGCCAGTAGTTCCCTCGCCCTCCAAGAGACCCAGTACTTC. Protein sequence: CASSSLALQETQYF.

This clonotype appeared a few times. The rearrangement joins TRBV9 to TRBJ2-2; no firm D call. Germline lookup yields CDR1 SGDLS and CDR2 YYNGEE. The CDR3 runs to 16 residues. V dropped 0 bases and J dropped 3 bases, with 12 bases sitting between them. The CDR3 DNA reads TGTGCCAGCAGCGTAGAGGCCAACCCTTACACCGGGGAGCTGTTTTTT. Protein product: CASSVEANPYTGELFF.

CDR3 DNA sequence: TGTGCCTGGAGTGTCGTCCAAGATACGCAGTATTTT. It encodes CAWSVVQDTQYF. The chain combines TRBV30 with TRBJ2-3; no firm D call. This CDR3 has 12 residues. Germline V gene sequence: CDR1 GTSNPN, CDR2 SVGIG (reference sequence). The V gene lost 0 bases and the J gene lost 5 bases, with 6 bases spanning the gap.

This clonotype was seen repeatedly, ten times or more. The rearrangement links TRBV5-1 to TRBJ1-1; 7 positions match TRBD1. Germline V gene lookup returns CDR1 SGHRS and CDR2 YFSETQ. V shed 2 bases, J shed 7 bases, and the junction held 11 bases outside the gene matches. The CDR3 loop spans 15 amino acids. In nucleotides, the CDR3 is TGCGCCAGCAGCTTACAGACAGGGCCGTATGGTGAAGCTTTCTTT. The encoded protein is CASSLQTGPYGEAFF.

The chain couples TRBV4-3 to TRBJ1-1; D remains unclear. The V gene's germline CDR1 is LGHNA and CDR2 YSLEER. The CDR3 sequence is 15 residues long. V lost 4 bases to trimming and J lost 0 bases, with 12 bases between them. CDR3 sequence: CASSPKHGLNTEAFF. The CDR3 region has the DNA TGCGCCAGCAGCCCAAAACACGGCCTGAACACTGAAGCTTTCTTT.

The V and J genes are TRBV28 and TRBJ1-1; D is perhaps TRBD1 (5 bases). Germline CDR1 MDHEN, CDR2 SYDVKM. The CDR3 sequence is 11 residues long. V was pared by 4 bases and J by 6 bases, with 6 bases between. The CDR3 region has the DNA TGTGCCAGCAGTTCAGGGCCTGAAGCTTTCTTT. It specifies CASSSGPEAFF.

This clonotype occurred a few times. The chain joins TRBV4-3 to TRBJ1-1; D may be TRBD1 (5 bases). Germline CDR1 reads LGHNA; CDR2 reads YSLEER. V was clipped by 0 bases and J by 6 bases, with 11 bases between them. The CDR3 is 14 amino acids. This chain's CDR3 is CASSQDPGGAEAFF. The CDR3 DNA is TGCGCCAGCAGCCAAGATCCGGGGGGGGCTGAAGCTTTCTTT.

The genes are TRBV5-1 and TRBJ2-5; D remains ambiguous. Germline V gives CDR1 SGHRS, CDR2 YFSETQ. The germline V and J ends were trimmed by 0 bases and 5 bases, with 14 bases remaining between them. This CDR3 region has 15 residues. Here the CDR3 DNA reads TGCGCCAGCAGCTTGGGTCTGGTTATGGTTGAGACCCAGTACTTC. Its translation is CASSLGLVMVETQYF.

This chain links TRBV6-9 with TRBJ2-5, with a weak D call TRBD2 (7 bases). This CDR3 has 15 amino acids. Germline values: CDR1 MNHGY, CDR2 SVAAGI. The V end lost 3 bases, the J end lost 1 base, and 12 bases lay between the germline ends. This CDR3 is CASSYGGGGQETQYF. The DNA for the CDR3 is TGTGCCAGCAGTTACGGCGGGGGCGGCCAAGAGACCCAGTACTTC.

This clonotype was seen more than once but under ten times. The J gene is TRBJ2-1, the V gene TRBV5-1; 10 bases fit TRBD2. The CDR3 sequence is 15 residues long. Per the germline V gene, CDR1 is SGHRS and CDR2 is YFSETQ. Trimming removed 3 bases from V and 8 bases from J; junction bases left unmatched: 8. CDR3 region: CASSYYPSGSYEQFF. The CDR3 nucleotides are TGCGCCAGCAGCTACTACCCTAGCGGGAGCTATGAGCAGTTCTTC.

The V call is TRBV6-1, the J call TRBJ2-2, with 14 bases identical to TRBD2. Germline V gene data show CDR1 as MNHNS and CDR2 as SASEGT. The CDR3 sequence is 19 residues long. V shed 5 bases and J 1 base; nucleotides not matched to a gene: 9. The CDR3 nucleotides are TGTGCCAGCAGTCAACGGACTAGCGGGGGGAGGAAGAACACCGGGGAGCTGTTTTTT. It specifies CASSQRTSGGRKNTGELFF.